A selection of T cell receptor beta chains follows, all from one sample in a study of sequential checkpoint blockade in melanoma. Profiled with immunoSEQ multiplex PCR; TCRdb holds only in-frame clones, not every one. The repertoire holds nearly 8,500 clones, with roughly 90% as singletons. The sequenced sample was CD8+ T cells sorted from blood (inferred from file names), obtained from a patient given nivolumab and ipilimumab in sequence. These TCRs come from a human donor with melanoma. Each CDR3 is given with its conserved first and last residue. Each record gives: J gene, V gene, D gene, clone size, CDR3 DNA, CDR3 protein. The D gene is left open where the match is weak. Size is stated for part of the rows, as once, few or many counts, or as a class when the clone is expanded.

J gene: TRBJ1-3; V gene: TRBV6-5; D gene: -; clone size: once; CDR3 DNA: TGTGCCAGCAGCTGGGCGGGCAACTCTGGAAACACCATATATTTT; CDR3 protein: CASSWAGNSGNTIYF
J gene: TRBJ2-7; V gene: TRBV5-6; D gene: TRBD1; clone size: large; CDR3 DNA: TGTGCCAGCAGCTTGGGACAGGGGGACAACGAGCAGTACTTC; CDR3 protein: CASSLGQGDNEQYF
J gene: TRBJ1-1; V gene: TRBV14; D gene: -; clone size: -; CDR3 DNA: TGTGCCAGCAGCCCACTTTGGGCGAACACTGAAGCTTTCTTT; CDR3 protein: CASSPLWANTEAFF
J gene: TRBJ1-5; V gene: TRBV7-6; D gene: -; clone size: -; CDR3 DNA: TGTGCCAGCAGCTTAAAGGGGCGGGAGCAGCCCCAGCATTTT; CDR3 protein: CASSLKGREQPQHF
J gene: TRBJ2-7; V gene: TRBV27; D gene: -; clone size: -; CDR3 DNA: TGTGCCAGCAGTCTGTCGGTGAGCCACTACGAGCAGTACTTC; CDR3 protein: CASSLSVSHYEQYF
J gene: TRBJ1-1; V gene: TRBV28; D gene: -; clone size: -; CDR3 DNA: TGTGCCAGCAGTCCGTCGGGGGGGTTAAGGACTGAAGCTTTCTTT; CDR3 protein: CASSPSGGLRTEAFF
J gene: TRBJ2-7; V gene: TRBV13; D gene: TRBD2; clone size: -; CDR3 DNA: TGTGCCAGCAGCCTCGGGACTAGCGGGAGACCCTACGAGCAGTACTTC; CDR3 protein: CASSLGTSGRPYEQYF
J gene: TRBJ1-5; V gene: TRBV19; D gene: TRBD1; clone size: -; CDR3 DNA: TGTGCCAGTAGTTTGGGGGACAGGGCATCCCAGCATTTT; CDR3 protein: CASSLGDRASQHF
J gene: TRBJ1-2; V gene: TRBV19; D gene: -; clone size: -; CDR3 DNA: TGTGCCAGTAGTATGTTCGGACAGACTAACTATGGCTACACCTTC; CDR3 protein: CASSMFGQTNYGYTF
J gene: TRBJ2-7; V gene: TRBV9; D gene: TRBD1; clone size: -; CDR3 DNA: TGTGCCAGCAGCACGGGACAGGGTCTCTACGAGCAGTACTTC; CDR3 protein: CASSTGQGLYEQYF
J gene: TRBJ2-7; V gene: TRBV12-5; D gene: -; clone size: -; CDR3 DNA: TGTGCTAGTGGTTTGGTAGAAGGACTCGCACCTTTAGAGAGCTCCTACGAGCAGTACTTC; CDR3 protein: CASGLVEGLAPLESSYEQYF
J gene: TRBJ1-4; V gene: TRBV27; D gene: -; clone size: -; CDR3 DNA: TGTGCCAGCACCGCGGCAGGGGATAATGAAAAACTGTTTTTT; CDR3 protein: CASTAAGDNEKLFF
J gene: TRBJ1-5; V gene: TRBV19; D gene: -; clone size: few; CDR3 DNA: TGTGCCAGTAGCCAAGACGGGGGAATCTATAGCAATCAGCCCCAGCATTTT; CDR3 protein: CASSQDGGIYSNQPQHF
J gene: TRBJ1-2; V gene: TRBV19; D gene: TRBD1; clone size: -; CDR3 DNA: TGTGCCAGTACGGGACAGGGAACAGAAGGCTACACCTTC; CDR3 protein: CASTGQGTEGYTF
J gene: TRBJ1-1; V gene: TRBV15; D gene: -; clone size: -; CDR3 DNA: TGTGCCACCAGCACTGCAAGAGGAACGAACACTGAAGCTTTCTTT; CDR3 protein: CATSTARGTNTEAFF
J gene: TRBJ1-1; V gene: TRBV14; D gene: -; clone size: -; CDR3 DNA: TGTGCCAGCAGCCTTGTTCCAGGGAGGACTGAAGCTTTCTTT; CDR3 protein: CASSLVPGRTEAFF
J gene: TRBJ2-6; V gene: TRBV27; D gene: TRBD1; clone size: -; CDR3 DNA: TGTGCCAGCAGTTCCTACGGACAGGGGAAGGCAGGGGCCAACGTCCTGACTTTC; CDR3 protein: CASSSYGQGKAGANVLTF
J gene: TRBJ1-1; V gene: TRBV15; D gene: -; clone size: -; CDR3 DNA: TGTGCCACCTCCCCCCCGGGTGTCACTGAAGCTTTCTTT; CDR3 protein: CATSPPGVTEAFF
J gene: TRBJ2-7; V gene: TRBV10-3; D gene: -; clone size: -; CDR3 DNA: TGTGCCATCAGTGAGTCCGAGAACTATTACGAGCAGTACTTC; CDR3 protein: CAISESENYYEQYF
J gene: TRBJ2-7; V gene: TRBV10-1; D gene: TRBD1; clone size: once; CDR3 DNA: TGCGCCAGCAGTGGACAGGGGGCCTACGAGCAGTACTTC; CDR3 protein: CASSGQGAYEQYF
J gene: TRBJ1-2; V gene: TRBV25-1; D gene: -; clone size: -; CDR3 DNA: TGTGCCAGCAGTGATTTCGGGGGTGGCTACACCTTC; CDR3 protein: CASSDFGGGYTF
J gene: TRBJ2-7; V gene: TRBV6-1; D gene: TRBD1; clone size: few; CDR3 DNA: TGTGCCAGCAGTGATCTTCCGGGACAGGGTTCCTACGAGCAGTACTTC; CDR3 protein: CASSDLPGQGSYEQYF
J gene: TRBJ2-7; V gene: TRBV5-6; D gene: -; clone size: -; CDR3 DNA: TGTGCCAGCAGCTTGGTTGGGGAGTCCTACGAGCAGTACTTC; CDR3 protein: CASSLVGESYEQYF
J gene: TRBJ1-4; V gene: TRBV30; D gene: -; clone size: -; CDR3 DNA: TGTGCCTGGACCGTCTCCGCGGGGGGCTCGCGGGAAAAACTGTTTTTT; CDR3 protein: CAWTVSAGGSREKLFF
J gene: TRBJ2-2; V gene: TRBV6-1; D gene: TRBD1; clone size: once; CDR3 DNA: TGTGCCAGCAGTGTCGCGACAGGGGTCCCTTCGAACACCGGGGAGCTGTTTTTT; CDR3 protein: CASSVATGVPSNTGELFF
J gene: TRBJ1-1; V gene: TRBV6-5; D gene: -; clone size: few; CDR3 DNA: TGTGCCAGCAGGCTCCGCGGGGGCACTGAAGCTTTCTTT; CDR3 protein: CASRLRGGTEAFF
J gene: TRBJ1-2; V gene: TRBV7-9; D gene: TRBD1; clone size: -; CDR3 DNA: TGTGCCAGCAGCATGGGACAGGACTTTTGGAACTATGGCTACACCTTC; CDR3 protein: CASSMGQDFWNYGYTF
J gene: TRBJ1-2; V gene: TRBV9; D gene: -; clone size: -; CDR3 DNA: TGTGCCAGCAGCGTATGGGGGGAGCCTAGCTATGGCTACACCTTC; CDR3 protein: CASSVWGEPSYGYTF
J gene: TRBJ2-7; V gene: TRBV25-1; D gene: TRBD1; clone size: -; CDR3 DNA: TGTGCCAGCAGTGAATTTAAGGGGGCGACGATGTCGTCCTACGAGCAGTACTTC; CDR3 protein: CASSEFKGATMSSYEQYF
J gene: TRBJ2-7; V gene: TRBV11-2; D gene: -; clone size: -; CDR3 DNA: TGTGCCAGCAGCTTAGGCGATTATGGCTCCTACGAGCAGTACTTC; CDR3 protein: CASSLGDYGSYEQYF
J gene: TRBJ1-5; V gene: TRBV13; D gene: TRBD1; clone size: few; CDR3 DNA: TGTGCCAGCAGGTCCTCCACAGGGGTCAATCAGCCCCAGCATTTT; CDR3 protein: CASRSSTGVNQPQHF
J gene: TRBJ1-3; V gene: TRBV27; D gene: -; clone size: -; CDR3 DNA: TGTGCCAGCAGCCTCGGTATTTCGGCTGGAAACACCATATATTTT; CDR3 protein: CASSLGISAGNTIYF
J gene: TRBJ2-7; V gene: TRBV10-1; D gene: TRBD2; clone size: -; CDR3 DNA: TGCGCCAGCAGCGAGGGACTAGCGGGAGGGCTATACGAGCAGTACTTC; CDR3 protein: CASSEGLAGGLYEQYF
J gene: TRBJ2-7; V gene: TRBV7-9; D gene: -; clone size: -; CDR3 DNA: TGTGCCAGCAGCCTTACCGGGACCTACGAGCAGTACTTC; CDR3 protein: CASSLTGTYEQYF
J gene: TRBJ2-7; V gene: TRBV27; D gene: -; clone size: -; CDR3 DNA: TGTGCCAGCGGCTCGCGGGGAGGCTACGAGCAGTACTTC; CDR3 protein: CASGSRGGYEQYF
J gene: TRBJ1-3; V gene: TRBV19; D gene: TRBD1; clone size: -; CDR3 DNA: TGTGCCACTAGGACAGGGGTTGGAAACACCATATATTTT; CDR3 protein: CATRTGVGNTIYF
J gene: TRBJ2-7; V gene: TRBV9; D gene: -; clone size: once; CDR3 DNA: TGTGCCAGCAGCGTAGATCCCTCCGAGCAGTACTTC; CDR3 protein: CASSVDPSEQYF
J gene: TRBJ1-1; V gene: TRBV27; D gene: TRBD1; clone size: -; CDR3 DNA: TGTGCCAGCAGTCGACAGGGAACTGAAGCTTTCTTT; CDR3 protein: CASSRQGTEAFF
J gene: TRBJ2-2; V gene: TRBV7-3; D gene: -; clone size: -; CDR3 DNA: TGTGCCAGCAGCTATTCCACCAACGGGGAGTTGTTTTTT; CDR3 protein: CASSYSTNGELFF
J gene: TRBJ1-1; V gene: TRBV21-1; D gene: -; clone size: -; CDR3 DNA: TGTGCCAGCAGCATCCGACAGGGGAAGGTCACTGAAGCTTTCTTT; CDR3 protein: CASSIRQGKVTEAFF
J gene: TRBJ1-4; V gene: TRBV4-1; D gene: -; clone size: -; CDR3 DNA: TGCGCCAGCAGACAGACCATTATCGGGATTAATGAAAAACTGTTTTTT; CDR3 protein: CASRQTIIGINEKLFF
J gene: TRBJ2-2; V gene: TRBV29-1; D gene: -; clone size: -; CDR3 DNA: TGCAGCGTTGAAGAGGGGGGTTTGGGGCGGAACACCGGGGAGCTGTTTTTT; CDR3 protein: CSVEEGGLGRNTGELFF
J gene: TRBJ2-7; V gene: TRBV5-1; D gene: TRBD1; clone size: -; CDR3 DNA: TGCGCCAGCAGCTCGGGACAGTATACCTACGAGCAGTACTTC; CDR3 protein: CASSSGQYTYEQYF
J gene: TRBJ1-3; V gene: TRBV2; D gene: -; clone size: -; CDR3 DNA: TGTGCCAGCAGTGGGACAATAGGGTCCCCCTCTGGAAACACCATATATTTT; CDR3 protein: CASSGTIGSPSGNTIYF
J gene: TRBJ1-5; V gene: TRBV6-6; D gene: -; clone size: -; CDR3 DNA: TGTGCCAGCAGACCCCAGGAATGGGGCAATCAGCCCCAGCATTTT; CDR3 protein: CASRPQEWGNQPQHF
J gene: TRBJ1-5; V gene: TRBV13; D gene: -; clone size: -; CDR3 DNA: TGTGCCAGCAGCTTAAGGGCAGGGAATCAGCCCCAGCATTTT; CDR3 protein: CASSLRAGNQPQHF
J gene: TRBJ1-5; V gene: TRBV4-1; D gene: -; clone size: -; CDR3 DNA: TGCGCCAGCAGCCCCACCCGGGTGAGTCAGCCCCAGCATTTT; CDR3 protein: CASSPTRVSQPQHF
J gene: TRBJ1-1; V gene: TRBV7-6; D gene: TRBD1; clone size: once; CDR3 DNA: TGTGCCAGCAGCTTAAGGGACAGGGACAGTGAAGCTTTCTTT; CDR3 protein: CASSLRDRDSEAFF
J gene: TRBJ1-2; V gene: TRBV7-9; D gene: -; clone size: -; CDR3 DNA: TGTGCCAGCAGGCCGGGGGGGGGTTATGGCTACACCTTC; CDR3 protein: CASRPGGGYGYTF
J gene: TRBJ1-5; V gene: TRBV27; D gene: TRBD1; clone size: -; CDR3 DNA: TGTGCCAGCAGCCCCGGACAGGTTGGCAATCAGCCCCAGCATTTT; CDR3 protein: CASSPGQVGNQPQHF